Following are 13 T cell receptor beta chains from one sample sequenced in a study of OX40 agonist ivuxolimab in advanced cancers. Generated by immunoSEQ multiplex PCR, the TCRdb table keeps only in-frame clones and is missing some. The repertoire holds roughly 76,000 clones, with about four fifths as singletons. Source: CD4+ or CD8+ T cells sorted from blood, taken in a trial of the OX40 agonist ivuxolimab. The receptors shown here come from an adult with an advanced solid tumor such as melanoma, head and neck, liver or kidney cancer.

V and J are TRBV19 and TRBJ1-1, with D unclear. This CDR3 is built from 13 residues. Trimming removed 7 bases from V and 5 bases from J, with 14 bases in between. Germline V gives CDR1 LNHDA, CDR2 SQIVND (reference sequence). The CDR3 DNA reads TGTGCCAGTATAAGGAGGGATTCTACTGAAGCTTTCTTT. Amino acids: CASIRRDSTEAFF.

Remarks on this clone: This CDR3 is also generated by other DNA sequences in the sample. DNA for the CDR3: TGTGCCAGCAGCTTAGAGAGGGACACTGAAGCTTTCTTT. Residues: CASSLERDTEAFF. V and J are TRBV11-2 and TRBJ1-1; D not certain. CDR3 length: 13 amino acids. Deletions cut 0 bases from V and 3 bases from J, with 5 bases between. The germline V gene has CDR1 SGHAT and CDR2 FQNNGV.

V gene TRBV5-6 combines with J gene TRBJ2-2, with a weak D call TRBD2 (6 bases). Germline assignment: CDR1 SGHDT and CDR2 YYEEEE. CDR3 length: 18 amino acids. Trimming took off 3 bases at V and 0 bases at J, with 18 bases between the two ends. The CDR3 spells CASSSLEGISSNTGELFF. In DNA, the CDR3 is TGTGCCAGCAGCTCCCTGGAGGGGATATCATCGAACACCGGGGAGCTGTTTTTT.

Here the CDR3 DNA reads TGCGCCAGCAGACCGGGACAGGGGTCAGATACGCAGTATTTT. Translating gives CASRPGQGSDTQYF. The rearrangement joins TRBV5-1 to TRBJ2-3, with TRBD1 matching 10 bases. V was pared by 5 bases and J by 4 bases, with 4 bases of the junction left unmatched. Germline V gene lookup returns CDR1 SGHRS and CDR2 YFSETQ. The CDR3 runs 14 residues.

The V call is TRBV6-5, the J call TRBJ1-2, with D perhaps TRBD1 (5 bases). The CDR3 is 15 amino acids. V lost 6 bases and J lost 5, with 19 bases in between. Looked up from germline, CDR1 is MNHEY and CDR2 is SVGAGI. This CDR3 reads CASRRTWGETYGYTF. CDR3 bases: TGTGCCAGCAGGCGAACGTGGGGGGAGACTTATGGCTACACCTTC.

The chain is built from TRBV9 and TRBJ2-1; 13 bases match TRBD2. The junction had 3 bases not matched to a gene; V was cut back by 4 bases and J by 5 bases. The germline V gene encodes CDR1 SGDLS and CDR2 YYNGEE. The CDR3 is made up of 15 amino acids. The CDR3: CASSLGTSGDNEQFF. CDR3 coding DNA: TGTGCCAGCAGCCTCGGGACTAGCGGGGACAATGAGCAGTTCTTC.

The chain employs TRBV5-4 and TRBJ1-3; tentatively, D is TRBD1 (6 bases). Germline V gene lookup returns CDR1 SGHNT and CDR2 YYREEE (reference sequence). Trimming took 4 bases from V and 4 from J, leaving 21 bases between them. CDR3 length: 17 amino acids. CDR3 bases: TGTGCCAGCAGCCCGAGGGGGGGGCGCGAGGTCGGAAACACCATATATTTT. This codes for CASSPRGGREVGNTIYF. Variable domain in full (rest from reference TRBV5-4 and TRBJ1-3): ETGVTQSPTHLIKTRGQQVTLRCSSQSGHNTVSWYQQALGQGPQFIFQYYREEENGRGNFPPRFSGLQFPNYSSELNVNALELDDSALYLCASSPRGGREVGNTIYFGEGSWLTVV.

The V gene is TRBV18, the J gene TRBJ1-2; possible D gene TRBD1, 5 bases. V lost 1 base and J lost 3, with 30 bases in between. There are 21 residues in the CDR3. From germline, CDR1 is KGHSH and CDR2 LQKENI. The CDR3 loop reads CASSPLPAGQRDSLHHYGYTF. CDR3 bases: TGTGCCAGCTCACCACTGCCCGCCGGACAAAGGGACTCTTTACATCACTATGGCTACACCTTC.

The chain couples TRBV5-4 to TRBJ2-5, with no clear D. The CDR3 length is 13 residues. Trimming left V 1 base short and J 5 bases short, with 9 bases between. Germline V gene data show CDR1 as SGHNT and CDR2 as YYREEE (reference sequence). This chain's CDR3 is CASSLPSSETQYF. The DNA of the CDR3 is TGTGCCAGCAGCTTGCCGAGCTCGGAGACCCAGTACTTC.

The chain uses TRBV11-2 and TRBJ2-5; D is unclear. Germline-derived CDR1 and CDR2 are SGHAT and FQNNGV. The V gene lost 5 bases and the J gene lost 4 bases, with 14 bases spanning the gap. The CDR3 covers 14 residues. CDR3 sequence (DNA): TGTGCCAGCAGCCCAAGCTTTAGTGGAGAGACCCAGTACTTC. Residues: CASSPSFSGETQYF.

The chain links TRBV5-1 to TRBJ2-6; D gene uncertain. The CDR3 is made up of 14 amino acids. The V and J ends lost 5 bases and 4 bases respectively, with 10 bases between them. Germline V CDR1 and CDR2: SGHRS, YFSETQ. In nucleotides, the CDR3 is TGCGCCAGCAGTTCAGAGGAGGGGGCCAACGTCCTGACTTTC. Its translation: CASSSEEGANVLTF.

The rearrangement links TRBV5-1 to TRBJ2-3, with 9 bases that match TRBD2. CDR3 length: 14 amino acids. Germline lookup yields CDR1 SGHRS and CDR2 YFSETQ. Germline trimming cut 7 bases from V and 4 bases from J; bases unmatched to any gene: 7. The CDR3 is CASGVRGGADTQYF. CDR3 bases: TGCGCCAGCGGGGTGCGGGGGGGCGCAGATACGCAGTATTTT. Together with reference TRBV5-1 and TRBJ2-3, the CDR3 gives the full variable domain: KAGVTQTPRYLIKTRGQQVTLSCSPISGHRSVSWYQQTPGQGLQFLFEYFSETQRNKGNFPGRFSGRQFSNSRSEMNVSTLELGDSALYLCASGVRGGADTQYFGPGTRLTVL.

This clone was recorded at least ten times. The chain employs TRBV6-6 and TRBJ1-2; D gene ambiguous. Trimming removed 0 bases from V and 8 bases from J, with 7 bases in between. CDR1 MNHNY and CDR2 SVGAGI come from the germline V gene (reference sequence). The CDR3 runs to 12 residues. The CDR3 spells CASSYSMQGYTF. The CDR3 nucleotides read TGTGCCAGCAGTTACTCGATGCAGGGCTACACCTTC.